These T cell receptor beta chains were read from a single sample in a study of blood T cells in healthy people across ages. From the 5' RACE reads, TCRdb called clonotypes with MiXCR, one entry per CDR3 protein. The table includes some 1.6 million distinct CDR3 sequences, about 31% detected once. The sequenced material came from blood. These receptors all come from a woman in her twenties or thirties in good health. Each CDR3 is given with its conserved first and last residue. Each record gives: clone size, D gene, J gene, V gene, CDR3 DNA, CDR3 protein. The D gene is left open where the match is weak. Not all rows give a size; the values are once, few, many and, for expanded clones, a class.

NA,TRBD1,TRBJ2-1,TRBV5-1,TGCACCAGCAGCTTCACAGGGGAAGAGCAGTTCTTC,CTSSFTGEEQFF
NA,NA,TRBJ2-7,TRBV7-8,TGTGCCAGCAGTCAGGCTAGCGATTCGGACGAGCAGTACTTC,CASSQASDSDEQYF
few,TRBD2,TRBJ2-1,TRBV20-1,TGCAGTGAATCGATAACGGGGGGGAGAGGGTACAATGAGCAGTTCTTC,CSESITGGRGYNEQFF
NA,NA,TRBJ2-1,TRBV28,TGTGCCAGCAGTTTACCAGACAGGTACAATGAGCAGTTCTTC,CASSLPDRYNEQFF
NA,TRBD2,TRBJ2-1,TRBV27,TGTGCCAGCAGTTCCCTTGATTCTCTAGCGGGAGGATCCGATGAGCAGTTCTTC,CASSSLDSLAGGSDEQFF
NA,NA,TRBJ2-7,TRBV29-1,TGCAGCGCCATGAATACGTTGCCGTACGAGCAGTACTTC,CSAMNTLPYEQYF
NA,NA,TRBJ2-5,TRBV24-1,TGTGCCACCAGTGATTTGCTTCCGGGAGCCCAAGAGACCCAGTACTTC,CATSDLLPGAQETQYF
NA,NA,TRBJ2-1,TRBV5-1,TGCGCCAGCCGCACCTCGGGACTGTCCTACAATGAGCAGTTCTTC,CASRTSGLSYNEQFF
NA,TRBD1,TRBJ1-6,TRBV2,TGTGCCAGCTCGTGGACAGGGGGCGATTCACCCCTCCGCTTT,CASSWTGGDSPLRF
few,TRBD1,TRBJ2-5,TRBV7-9,TGTGCCAGCAGCTACGGGACAGGGGGGGCCCCGACCCAGTACTTC,CASSYGTGGAPTQYF
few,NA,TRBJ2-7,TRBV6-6,TGTGCCAGCAGTCGGGGGCCCGGGAACGAGCAGTACTTC,CASSRGPGNEQYF
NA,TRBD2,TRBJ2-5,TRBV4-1,TGCGCCAGCAGCCAAGGAGGACTAGCGGGGGGACCACAAGAGACCCAGTACTTC,CASSQGGLAGGPQETQYF
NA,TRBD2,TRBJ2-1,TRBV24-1,TGTGCCACCAGTGATCAGACTAGCCTATACAGTGAGCAGTTCTTC,CATSDQTSLYSEQFF
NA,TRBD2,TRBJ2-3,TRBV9,TGTGCCAGCAGCGTTGGAACGGCGGGGGGCACAGATACGCAGTATTTT,CASSVGTAGGTDTQYF
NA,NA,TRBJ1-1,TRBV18,TGTGCCAGCTCAGCCCGGGATGTTGAAGCTTTCTTT,CASSARDVEAFF
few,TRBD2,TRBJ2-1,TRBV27,TGTGCCAGCAGTCGACGACTAGCGGAGTCGGAACTAAATGAGCAGTTCTTC,CASSRRLAESELNEQFF
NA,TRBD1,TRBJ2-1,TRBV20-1,TGCAGTGCCATAACCTTGACAGGGGGCGAGGACAATGAGCAGTTCTTC,CSAITLTGGEDNEQFF
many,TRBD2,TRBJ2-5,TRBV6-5,TGTGCCAGCAGGACTAGCGGGGGACTTTTGTCCCAGTACTTC,CASRTSGGLLSQYF
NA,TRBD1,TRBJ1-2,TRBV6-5,TGTGCCAGCAACGCCGGACAGGGGGCAAATGGCTACACCTTC,CASNAGQGANGYTF
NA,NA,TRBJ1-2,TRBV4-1,TGCGCCAGCAGCCAAGTAAGGGGGAGCGATGGCTACACCTTC,CASSQVRGSDGYTF
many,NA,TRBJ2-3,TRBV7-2,TGTGCCAGCAGCCCGGGACGGTGGAGCACAGATACGCAGTATTTT,CASSPGRWSTDTQYF
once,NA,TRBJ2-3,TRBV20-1,TGCAGTGCCTCCGGTGGGAGGAGCGGAGCCGGAGATACGCAGTATTTT,CSASGGRSGAGDTQYF
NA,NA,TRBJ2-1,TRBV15,TGTGCCACCAGCAGAGCAAATCGGCAGGGACTTGGGAATGAGCAGTTCTTC,CATSRANRQGLGNEQFF
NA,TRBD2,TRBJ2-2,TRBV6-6,TGTGCCAGCAGTTACTTTTCGCGACTAGCGGGTTCCGGGGAGCTGTTTTTT,CASSYFSRLAGSGELFF
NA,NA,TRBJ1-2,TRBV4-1,TGCGCCAGCAGCCCCCGGGGTAGGGGCGCCTATGGCTACACCTTC,CASSPRGRGAYGYTF
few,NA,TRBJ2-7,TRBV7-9,TGTGCCAGCAGCGTCTGGGAGAGCTCCTACGAGCAGTACTTC,CASSVWESSYEQYF
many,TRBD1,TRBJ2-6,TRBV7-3,TGTGCCAGCAGCATGGGACAGCTGAGCTCTGGGGCCAACGTCCTGACTTTC,CASSMGQLSSGANVLTF
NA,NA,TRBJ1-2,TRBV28,TGTGCCAGCACCTCTCTAGGGCCTAGCTATGGCTACACCTTC,CASTSLGPSYGYTF
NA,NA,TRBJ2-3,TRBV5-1,TGCGCCAGCAGCCTCGGACGGAGTGATAGCACAGATACGCAGTATTTT,CASSLGRSDSTDTQYF
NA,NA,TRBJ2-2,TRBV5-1,TGCGCCAGCAAGGGTACGGGGCCCGGCGGGGAGCTGTTTTTT,CASKGTGPGGELFF
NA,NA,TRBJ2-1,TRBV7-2,TGTGCCAGCGGCTCACGGATGTACAATGAGCAGTTCTTC,CASGSRMYNEQFF
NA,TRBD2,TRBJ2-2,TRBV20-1,TGCAGTGCTAGCGGACTAGCGGGAGTGATCGGCACCGGGGAGCTGTTTTTT,CSASGLAGVIGTGELFF
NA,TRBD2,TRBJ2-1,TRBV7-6,TGTGCCAGCAGCTTAGGAGATAGCGGGGGCCCGTGGTTCTTC,CASSLGDSGGPWFF
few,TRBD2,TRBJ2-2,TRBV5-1,TGCGCCAGCAGCTTGGCCAGCTCCACTAGCGTTGCCGGGGAGCTGTTTTTT,CASSLASSTSVAGELFF
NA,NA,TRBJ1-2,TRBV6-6,TGTGCCAGCAACCTCCCAAGTACGGGCTACACCTTC,CASNLPSTGYTF
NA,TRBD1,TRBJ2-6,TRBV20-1,TGCAGTGCTAGTACAGGGGCCCGGCTGACTTTC,CSASTGARLTF
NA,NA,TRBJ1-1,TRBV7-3,TGTGCCAGCAGCCCCACACGACAGGCGTCTGAAGCTTTCTTT,CASSPTRQASEAFF
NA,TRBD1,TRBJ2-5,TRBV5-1,TGCGCCAGCAGCTCAACGGGACAGGGTACTGAGACCCAGTACTTC,CASSSTGQGTETQYF
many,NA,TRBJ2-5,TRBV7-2,TGTGCCAGCAGCTTATGGCGGTCCCAAGAGACCCAGTACTTC,CASSLWRSQETQYF
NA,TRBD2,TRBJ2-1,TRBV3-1,TGTGCCAGCAGCCCCTTTGAGGCGCGGGGGTTCCACAATGAGCAGTTCTTC,CASSPFEARGFHNEQFF
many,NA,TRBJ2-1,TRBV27,TGTGCCAGCAGTTTTCGGGGGAGCTCCTACAATGAGCAGTTCTTC,CASSFRGSSYNEQFF
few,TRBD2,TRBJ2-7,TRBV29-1,TGCAGCGTTGCGCTGACTAGCGGAACCTACGAGCAGTACTTC,CSVALTSGTYEQYF
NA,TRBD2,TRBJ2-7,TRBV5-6,TGTGCCAGCAGCTTTCCACCGGGAGGCACGAACGAGCAGTACTTC,CASSFPPGGTNEQYF
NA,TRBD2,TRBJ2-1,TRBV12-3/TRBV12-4,TGTGCCAGCAGTTTTTCTAGCGGGGGGGGATACAATGAGCAGTTCTTC,CASSFSSGGGYNEQFF
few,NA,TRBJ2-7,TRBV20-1,TGCAGTGCCCTGGGGGGACCCAAACTCGGGGAGCAGTACTTC,CSALGGPKLGEQYF
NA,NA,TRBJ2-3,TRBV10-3,TGTGCCATCAGTGAGATGGGAAGGGGTTTAGATACGCAGTATTTT,CAISEMGRGLDTQYF
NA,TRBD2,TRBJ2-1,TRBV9,TGTGCCAGCAGCCCATGGGCTAGCGGGACCGGCAATGAGCAGTTCTTC,CASSPWASGTGNEQFF
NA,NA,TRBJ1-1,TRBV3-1,TGTGCCAGCAGCCAGATCCTTCCCCAGGGGACTGGAGCTTTCTTT,CASSQILPQGTGAFF
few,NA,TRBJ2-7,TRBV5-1,TGCGCCAGCAGCTTGAACGGAATACCCTCCTACGAGCAGTACTTC,CASSLNGIPSYEQYF
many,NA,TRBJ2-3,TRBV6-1,TGTGCCAGCAGTGAAAGTGGGGGCAGGTCAGATACGCAGTATTTT,CASSESGGRSDTQYF
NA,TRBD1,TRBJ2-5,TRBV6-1,TGTGCCAGCAAACAGGGGTCGAGAGAGACCCAGTACTTC,CASKQGSRETQYF
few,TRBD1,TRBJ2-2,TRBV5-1,TGCGCCAGCAGACATCGACAGGGCCCGAACACCGGGGAGCTGTTTTTT,CASRHRQGPNTGELFF
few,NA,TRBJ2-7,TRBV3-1,TGTGCCAGCAGCCAAACCGGACTGGCAACCTACGAGCAGTACTTC,CASSQTGLATYEQYF
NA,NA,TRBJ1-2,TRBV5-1,TGCGCCAGCAGCACGGACGGGGGCCTTGATAATGGCTACACCTTC,CASSTDGGLDNGYTF
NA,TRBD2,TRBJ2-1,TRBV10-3,TGTGCCATCAGGCGACTAGCGGGCGATGAGCAGTTCTTC,CAIRRLAGDEQFF
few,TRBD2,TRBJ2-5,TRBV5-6,TGTGCCAGCAGCCCCAATGCGGGGGGGCATAAGGCCCAGTACTTC,CASSPNAGGHKAQYF
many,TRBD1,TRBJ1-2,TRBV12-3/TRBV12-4,TGTGCCAGCAGAACGGACAGGGCGATACATGGCTACACCTTC,CASRTDRAIHGYTF
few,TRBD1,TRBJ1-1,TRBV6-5,TGTGCCAGCAGCAACCACAGGGGCGCGGGCACTGAAGCTTTCTTT,CASSNHRGAGTEAFF
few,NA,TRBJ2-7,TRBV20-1,TGCAGTGCCCCGGGGTGGACGAGCTACGAGCAGTACTTC,CSAPGWTSYEQYF
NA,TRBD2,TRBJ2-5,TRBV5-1,TGCGCCAGCAGCGTGACGGCGTCTAGCGGGGGTGAGACCCAGTACTTC,CASSVTASSGGETQYF